The clone carrying this T cell receptor beta chain was picked up one time. Antigen specificity is unknown. Naive CD8 isolation took CD45RO-negative cells positively selected for CCR7 and excluded terminally differentiated effector memory CD45RA+ cells. Genomic DNA from each subset was divided evenly over several immunoSEQ plates. Produced via immunoSEQ multiplex PCR; TCRdb's table is partial and in-frame only. The sample includes around 2,000,000 clones, less than 95% of them seen just once. These data originate in a study of shared clonotypes between healthy human individuals. Study summary: CD4 naive and memory got three plates each, CD8 naive two, CD8 memory one.

The CDR3 length is 14 residues. V lost 6 bases to trimming and J lost 7 bases, with 15 bases between them. The V gene's germline CDR1 is MDHEN and CDR2 SYDVKM. Regarding the study as a whole: Incomplete sequencing of sorted subsets was indicated by rarefaction despite large depth. Between a handful of donors, naive CD4 clonotypes were shared at a level of approximately 5%.

This TCR derives from a man aged 18 to 29 in good health. The sequencing sample was made of naive CD8+ T cells sorted from blood. V and J are TRBV28 and TRBJ1-4; D is perhaps TRBD1 (5 bases). CDR3 protein: CASSWGPGGEKLFF. CDR3 in DNA: TGTGCCAGCAGCTGGGGACCGGGCGGTGAAAAACTGTTTTTT.